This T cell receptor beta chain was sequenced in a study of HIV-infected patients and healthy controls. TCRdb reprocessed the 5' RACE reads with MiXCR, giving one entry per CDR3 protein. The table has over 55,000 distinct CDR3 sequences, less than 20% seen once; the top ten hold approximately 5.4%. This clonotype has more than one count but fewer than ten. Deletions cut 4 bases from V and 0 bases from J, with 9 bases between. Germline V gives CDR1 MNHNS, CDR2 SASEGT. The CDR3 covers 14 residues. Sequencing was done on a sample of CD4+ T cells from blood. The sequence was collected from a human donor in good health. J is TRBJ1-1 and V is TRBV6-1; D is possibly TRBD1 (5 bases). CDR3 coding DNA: TGTGCCAGCAGTGGGGGACCAGTGAACACTGAAGCTTTCTTT. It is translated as CASSGGPVNTEAFF.